The next 8 T cell receptor beta chains were all read from a single sample in a study of T cell responses to AZD1222 COVID-19 vaccine. Profiling relied on immunoSEQ multiplex PCR, and the TCRdb table lists in-frame clones only, not all of them. This sample yields 150,000 to 200,000 clones, of which about 89% are seen a single time; under 1.5% belongs to the top ten. Sample: peripheral blood, taken 28 days after the second AZD1222 dose. Receptors were obtained from an adult who received the AZD1222 COVID-19 vaccine.

J is TRBJ1-1 and V is TRBV28; a weak D match, TRBD1 (5 bases). Trimming took off 6 bases at V and 5 bases at J, with 19 bases between the two ends. CDR3 length equals 15 residues. Looked up from germline, CDR1 is MDHEN and CDR2 is SYDVKM. The CDR3 DNA reads as TGTGCCAGCAGAGAGTTGACAGACACGAATACTGAAGCTTTCTTT. As protein: CASRELTDTNTEAFF.

J is TRBJ1-4 and V is TRBV20-1, with a weak D call TRBD1 (5 bases). V was cut by 3 bases and J by 8 bases, with 19 bases left in between. The CDR3 length is 15 residues. Germline V gene lookup returns CDR1 DFQATT and CDR2 SNEGSKA (reference sequence). The CDR3 is CSASGPGADGEKLFF. In nucleotides, the CDR3 is TGCAGTGCTAGTGGGCCTGGGGCAGATGGAGAAAAACTGTTTTTT.

V gene TRBV27 combines with J gene TRBJ1-1; D remains unclear. The CDR3 has 13 amino acids. Looked up from germline, CDR1 is MNHEY and CDR2 is SMNVEV (reference sequence). The V gene lost 7 bases and the J gene lost 11 bases, with 20 bases spanning the gap. The CDR3 protein is CASIEPVLGQAFF. CDR3 in DNA: TGTGCCAGCATCGAGCCTGTTCTAGGGCAGGCTTTCTTT.

The CDR3 region is CASSPGGEDEAFF. CDR3 DNA: TGTGCCAGCAGCCCAGGGGGGGAGGATGAAGCTTTCTTT. The chain is built from TRBV9 and TRBJ1-1, with TRBD1 identical over 7 bases. The J segment lost 7 bases and the V segment lost 4 bases, leaving 7 bases of the junction unmatched. CDR1 and CDR2 from the germline V gene are SGDLS and YYNGEE. The CDR3 consists of 13 residues.

The gene calls are TRBV7-2 and TRBJ2-3; D uncertain. CDR1 is SGHTA, CDR2 FQGNSA, per germline. The CDR3 has 12 amino acids. V lost 5 bases to trimming and J lost 3 bases, with 6 bases between them. Here the CDR3 reads CASSLRTDTQYF. The CDR3 coding sequence is TGTGCCAGCAGCCTCCGGACAGATACGCAGTATTTT.

The V and J genes are TRBV28 and TRBJ2-5; D assignment may be TRBD1 or TRBD2 (5 bases each). Germline CDR1 reads MDHEN; CDR2 reads SYDVKM. Trimming stripped 6 bases from V and 4 bases from J, with 12 bases between. This CDR3 comprises 13 residues. The CDR3 spells CASRSGGGETQYF. CDR3 DNA sequence: TGTGCCAGCAGATCAGGTGGGGGAGAGACCCAGTACTTC.

The chain uses TRBV19 and TRBJ2-4, with a possible D match to TRBD1 (6 bases). The CDR3 totals 14 residues. Germline V gene sequence: CDR1 LNHDA, CDR2 SQIVND (reference sequence). V gave up 7 bases and J gave up 0 bases, with 10 bases separating them. Here the CDR3 DNA reads TGTGCCAGTAAGGGGGTCGGAGCCAAAAACATTCAGTACTTC. This codes for CASKGVGAKNIQYF.

The chain joins TRBV28 to TRBJ1-2; 8 nucleotides agree with TRBD1. Germline CDR1 is MDHEN and CDR2 is SYDVKM. This CDR3 has 17 amino acids. The junction had 13 bases not matched to a gene; V was cut back by 5 bases and J by 2 bases. CDR3 loop: CASSPTTGVVGNYGYTF. The DNA for the CDR3 is TGTGCCAGCAGTCCCACGACAGGGGTAGTGGGGAACTATGGCTACACCTTC.